This entry lists 28 T cell receptor beta chains sequenced from one sample in a study of T cells in Graves' hyperthyroidism and ophthalmopathy. Amplified TCR beta CDR3 regions came from RNA transcripts. Initially, a first-round RT-PCR of the TCR CDR3 employed the HTBI primer set. TCRdb reprocessed the multiplex PCR reads via MiXCR and lists one record per CDR3 protein. Of 360,000 or so distinct CDR3 sequences listed, approximately 18% were seen once; the top ten hold about a sixth. The sequencing sample was made of blood. Receptor source: a woman between 40 and 50 years old with Graves' ophthalmopathy.

The CDR3 here is CASSEAGGISNQPQHF. The DNA of the CDR3 is TGTGCCAGCAGTGAAGCGGGAGGGATTAGCAATCAGCCCCAGCATTTT. The chain combines TRBV6-1 with TRBJ1-5; D unclear. The germline gives CDR1 MNHNS, CDR2 SASEGT. V gave up 0 bases and J gave up 0 bases, with 9 bases separating them. The CDR3 totals 16 residues.

This clonotype was recorded at least ten times. The chain employs TRBV6-2 or TRBV6-3 and TRBJ1-2; a possible D gene is TRBD1 (5 bases). V gave up 1 base and J gave up 4 bases, with 10 bases separating them. The CDR3 totals 14 residues. Germline-derived CDR1 and CDR2 are MNHEY and SVGEGT. This chain's CDR3 is CASSYWQGGYGYTF. The CDR3 coding sequence is TGTGCCAGCAGTTACTGGCAGGGAGGCTATGGCTACACCTTC.

This clonotype was recorded at least ten times. The chain carries TRBV30 and TRBJ2-7; TRBD2 is a possible D gene (5 bases). V was pared by 0 bases and J by 0 bases, with 12 bases between. The CDR3 consists of 15 residues. Germline lookup yields CDR1 GTSNPN and CDR2 SVGIG (reference sequence). The chain's CDR3 is CAWSVQRGRSYEQYF. For the CDR3, the DNA is TGTGCCTGGAGTGTACAGAGAGGGCGCTCCTACGAGCAGTACTTC.

This clonotype was seen many times. The gene calls are TRBV12-3 or TRBV12-4 and TRBJ2-2, with D maybe TRBD1 (6 bases). There are 15 residues in the CDR3. Trimming stripped 6 bases from V and 4 bases from J, with 15 bases between. The CDR3 sequence is CASRNRVLGTGELFF. CDR3 DNA sequence: TGTGCCAGCAGGAACAGGGTTCTAGGCACCGGGGAGCTGTTTTTT.

This clonotype occurred a few times. The chain employs TRBV3-1 and TRBJ2-7; D is undetermined. Per germline, CDR1 LGHDT and CDR2 YNNKEL (reference sequence). Trimming pared 0 bases from V and 1 base from J, leaving 10 bases between. CDR3 length: 15 residues. The CDR3 protein is CASSQEVTLSYEQYF. CDR3 DNA: TGTGCCAGCAGCCAAGAGGTCACCCTGTCCTACGAGCAGTACTTC.

There are many counts of this clonotype. As DNA, the CDR3 is TGTGCCAGCGGTAAACGGGGGGCCTCCGATCACTACGAGCAGTACTTC. Amino acid sequence: CASGKRGASDHYEQYF. The V gene is TRBV6-2 or TRBV6-3, the J gene TRBJ2-7; maybe TRBD2 (7 bases). The CDR3 is 16 residues long. Germline V gene data show CDR1 as MNHEY and CDR2 as SVGEGT. V was cut by 8 bases and J by 3 bases, with 23 bases left in between.

This clonotype was seen many times. The V and J genes are TRBV2 and TRBJ1-2; D uncertain. Germline CDR1 SNHLY, CDR2 FYNNEI. This CDR3 is 15 amino acids long. V was shortened by 4 bases and J by 7 bases, with 19 bases between the two germline ends. The CDR3 nucleotides read TGTGCCAGCAGTGTTGCCCACATGAGCGGCGGTGGCTACACCTTC. It translates to CASSVAHMSGGGYTF.

The J gene is TRBJ1-1, the V gene TRBV6-1, with D unclear. Looked up from germline, CDR1 is MNHNS and CDR2 is SASEGT. Trimming removed 4 bases at V and 11 bases at J, with 17 bases between. This CDR3 is built from 13 residues. The CDR3 sequence: CASSVDFEGSAFF. Here the CDR3 DNA reads TGTGCCAGCAGTGTCGATTTCGAAGGTTCGGCTTTCTTT.

This clonotype was seen at least ten times. J is TRBJ1-5 and V is TRBV28, with D unresolved. The germline V gene has CDR1 MDHEN and CDR2 SYDVKM. This CDR3 is 14 amino acids long. Trimming stripped 6 bases from V and 7 bases from J, with 16 bases between. CDR3: CASSPDQSGQPQHF. CDR3 DNA: TGTGCCAGCAGCCCCGACCAGTCAGGCCAGCCCCAGCATTTT.

This clonotype occurred many times. This chain connects TRBV20-1 to TRBJ1-5; a possible D gene is TRBD1 (5 bases). The germline V gene encodes CDR1 DFQATT and CDR2 SNEGSKA (reference sequence). V was pared by 3 bases and J by 5 bases, with 14 bases between. This CDR3 spans 14 amino acids. The CDR3 DNA is TGCAGTGCTAGGCCCGGGGCGTTGGATCAGCCCCAGCATTTT. Protein: CSARPGALDQPQHF.

This clonotype came up many times. The chain combines TRBV6-1 with TRBJ2-5; no clear D. Germline CDR1 is MNHNS and CDR2 is SASEGT. The germline V and J ends were trimmed by 4 bases and 3 bases, with 12 bases remaining between them. The CDR3 totals 14 residues. CDR3: CASSALGLEETQYF. The CDR3 nucleotides read TGTGCCAGCAGTGCATTAGGGCTAGAAGAGACCCAGTACTTC.

The chain combines TRBV7-2 with TRBJ1-6; D may be TRBD1 (5 bases). Per the germline V gene, CDR1 is SGHTA and CDR2 is FQGNSA. V shed 2 bases and J shed 7 bases, with 12 bases lying between them. The CDR3 contains 15 residues. The CDR3, as DNA: TGTGCCAGCAGCTTAAGCAGGGTTGGGAATTCACCCCTCCACTTT. Its translation: CASSLSRVGNSPLHF.

This chain links TRBV6-2 or TRBV6-3 with TRBJ2-7; 7 nucleotides align to TRBD1. Germline assignment: CDR1 MNHEY and CDR2 SVGEGT. CDR3 length equals 14 residues. The V gene end was trimmed by 6 bases and the J gene end by 6 bases; junction bases not matched to a gene: 11. CDR3 coding DNA: TGTGCCAGCAGGAAGGTGGGGACAGTCGGCGAGCAGTACTTC. It encodes CASRKVGTVGEQYF.

This clonotype was seen repeatedly, ten times or more. This chain joins TRBV12-5 and TRBJ1-2; possible D gene TRBD1, 5 bases. With 7 bases removed from V and 6 bases from J, the gap between germline ends came to 18 bases. There are 14 residues in the CDR3. Germline lookup yields CDR1 LGHNT and CDR2 FRNRAP. CDR3 sequence: CASDRAKKGNGYTF. For the CDR3, the DNA is TGTGCTAGTGACAGAGCTAAGAAGGGGAATGGCTACACCTTC.

This clonotype was detected many times. V and J are TRBV28 and TRBJ1-1, with 7 bases that match TRBD1. V was clipped by 5 bases and J by 1 base; unmatched bases: 7. The CDR3 runs to 15 residues. The V gene's germline CDR1 is MDHEN and CDR2 SYDVKM. CDR3 DNA: TGTGCCAGCAGTAGAGGGGACAGACGGAACACTGAAGCTTTCTTT. As protein: CASSRGDRRNTEAFF.

The rearrangement links TRBV9 to TRBJ1-5; TRBD1 might be the D (5 bases). CDR1 is SGDLS and CDR2 is YYNGEE in the germline V gene. Trimming left V 3 bases short and J 4 bases short, with 14 bases between. This CDR3 is 15 amino acids long. In DNA form, the CDR3 reads TGTGCCAGCAGCGCGACGGGACGGGAGAATCAGCCCCAGCATTTT. Its translation is CASSATGRENQPQHF. The full variable domain, rest sourced from reference TRBV9 and TRBJ1-5, is DSGVTQTPKHLITATGQRVTLRCSPRSGDLSVYWYQQSLDQGLQFLIQYYNGEERAKGNILERFSAQQFPDLHSELNLSSLELGDSALYFCASSATGRENQPQHFGDGTRLSIL.

This clonotype was found many times. The chain employs TRBV19 and TRBJ2-2; TRBD1 agrees at 9 bases. J was trimmed by 7 bases and V by 7 bases; bases with no gene match: 4. There are 13 residues in the CDR3. Germline V lookup: CDR1 LNHDA, CDR2 SQIVND (reference sequence). The CDR3 nucleotides read TGTGCCAGTACTAGGACAGGGGTCGGGGAGCTGTTTTTT. The encoded protein is CASTRTGVGELFF.

The chain has TRBV6-1 and TRBJ2-7, with 12 positions matching TRBD1. The CDR3 loop spans 13 amino acids. Germline-derived CDR1 and CDR2 are MNHNS and SASEGT. V was clipped by 6 bases and J by 7 bases; unmatched bases: 4. The CDR3 reads CASSRDRGLEQYF. The DNA of the CDR3 is TGTGCCAGCAGCCGGGACAGGGGGCTGGAGCAGTACTTC.

At least ten counts were recorded for this clonotype. The V gene is TRBV5-1, the J gene TRBJ2-1, with 13 nucleotides matching TRBD2. The germline V gene has CDR1 SGHRS and CDR2 YFSETQ. The CDR3 consists of 20 residues. V dropped 4 bases and J dropped 0; count of bases not matched to a gene: 13. The CDR3 DNA reads as TGCGCCAGCAGCGCCCCCGGGACTAGCGGGACCCTACTCTCCTACAATGAGCAGTTCTTC. It specifies CASSAPGTSGTLLSYNEQFF.

Ten or more counts support this clonotype. The chain has TRBV2 and TRBJ2-7; D ambiguous. In germline, CDR1 is SNHLY, CDR2 FYNNEI. The CDR3 loop spans 13 amino acids. V was shortened by 6 bases and J by 3 bases, with 12 bases between the two germline ends. The CDR3, as DNA: TGTGCCAGCAGGATTCGGATCCTCTACGAGCAGTACTTC. This gives the protein CASRIRILYEQYF.

This clonotype was recorded at least ten times. The DNA of the CDR3 is TGTGCCAGCAGCTCGCCCTACCAAGAGACCCAGTACTTC. Its translation is CASSSPYQETQYF. The chain combines TRBV7-2 with TRBJ2-5; D is unresolved. Germline assignment: CDR1 SGHTA and CDR2 FQGNSA. This CDR3 is 13 amino acids long. Trimming took 4 bases from V and 0 from J, leaving 6 bases between them. The whole variable domain, remainder taken from reference TRBV7-2 and TRBJ2-5, is GAGVSQSPSNKVTEKGKDVELRCDPISGHTALYWYRQSLGQGLEFLIYFQGNSAPDKSGLPSDRFSAERTGGSVSTLTIQRTQQEDSAVYLCASSSPYQETQYFGPGTRLLVL.

This clonotype occurred many times. The rearrangement links TRBV7-2 to TRBJ2-7; 7 bases fit TRBD1. With V trimmed by 4 bases and J by 0 bases, 6 bases remained unmatched. CDR3 size: 15 residues. The germline CDR1 and CDR2 sequences are SGHTA and FQGNSA. In nucleotides, the CDR3 is TGTGCCAGCAGCTCGAAGGGGGCCCTCTCCTACGAGCAGTACTTC. Translated: CASSSKGALSYEQYF.

This clonotype has more than one count but fewer than ten. V gene TRBV6-1 combines with J gene TRBJ2-2, with a tentative D call TRBD2 (6 bases). Per germline, CDR1 MNHNS and CDR2 SASEGT. This CDR3 comprises 17 residues. V was pared by 6 bases and J by 3 bases, with 20 bases between. CDR3 residues: CASSSITGTYDTGELFF. Written as DNA, the CDR3 is TGTGCCAGCAGCTCCATCACCGGGACTTATGACACCGGGGAGCTGTTTTTT.

This clonotype was counted ten times or more. The rearrangement links TRBV10-2 to TRBJ2-7, with a tentative D call TRBD2 (5 bases). V was clipped by 4 bases and J by 0 bases, with 13 bases between them. The CDR3 covers 15 residues. The germline V gene has CDR1 WSHSY and CDR2 SAAADI. The CDR3 DNA reads as TGCGCCAGCAGTGCAGTTCCGGGGAGCTCCTACGAGCAGTACTTC. It translates to CASSAVPGSSYEQYF.

This clonotype was counted many times. The chain is built from TRBV6-1 and TRBJ2-7, with TRBD2 matching over 10 bases. Trimming at V came to 4 bases and at J to 5 bases, leaving 5 bases not matched to a gene. The CDR3 sequence is 14 residues long. Germline CDR1 MNHNS, CDR2 SASEGT. The CDR3 is CASSGGTSVNEQYF. In DNA, the CDR3 is TGTGCCAGCAGTGGCGGGACTAGCGTGAACGAGCAGTACTTC.

Ten or more counts support this clonotype. One end of the junction fails to match germline, which may point to a read error. The chain recombines TRBV11-2 with TRBJ2-7; 8 positions agree with TRBD1. In germline, CDR1 is SGHAT, CDR2 FQNNGV. This CDR3 contains 13 residues. CDR3 bases: TGTGCCAGCAGCTCACGAGGCCGGGACAGGAGACACTTC. Protein: CASSSRGRDRRHF. Combining the CDR3 with reference TRBV11-2 and TRBJ2-7 gives the whole variable domain EAGVAQSPRYKIIEKRQSVAFWCNPISGHATLYWYQQILGQGPKLLIQFQNNGVVDDSQLPKDRFSAERLKGVDSTLKIQPAKLEDSAVYLCASSSRGRDRRHFGPGTRLTVT.

As for this clonotype: A read error may be the cause here, since a much bigger clone is one base away. Without the conserved terminal phenylalanine or tryptophan, this CDR3 likely stems from a read error. The chain combines TRBV5-1 with TRBJ1-5; 7 bases are shared with TRBD1. The CDR3 runs to 16 residues. Germline V lookup: CDR1 SGHRS, CDR2 YFSETQ. J gave up 5 bases and V 4 bases, and 12 bases lay outside the gene matches. CDR3 DNA: TGCGCCAGCAGCCTAGGGACAGAGAATCACCATCAGCCCCAGCATGTT. It is translated as CASSLGTENHHQPQHV.

This clonotype was recorded many times. The chain recombines TRBV29-1 with TRBJ2-7; D remains ambiguous. Trimming pared 4 bases from V and 5 bases from J, leaving 9 bases between. Germline V CDR1 and CDR2: SQVTM, ANQGSEA. The CDR3 contains 11 residues. The CDR3 sequence is CSVGQVNEQYF. The CDR3 nucleotides read TGCAGCGTTGGCCAGGTAAACGAGCAGTACTTC.